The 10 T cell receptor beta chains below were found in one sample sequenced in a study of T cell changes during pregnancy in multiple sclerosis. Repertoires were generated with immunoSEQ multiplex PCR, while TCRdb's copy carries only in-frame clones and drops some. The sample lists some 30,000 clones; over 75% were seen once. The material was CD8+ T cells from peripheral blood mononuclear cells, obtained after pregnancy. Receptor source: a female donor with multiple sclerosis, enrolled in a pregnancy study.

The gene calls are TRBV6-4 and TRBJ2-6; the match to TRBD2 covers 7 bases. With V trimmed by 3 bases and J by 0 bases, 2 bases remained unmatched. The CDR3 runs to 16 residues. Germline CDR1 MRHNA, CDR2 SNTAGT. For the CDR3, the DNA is TGTGCCAGCAGTGAGCGGGGGAGCTCTGGGGCCAACGTCCTGACTTTC. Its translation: CASSERGSSGANVLTF.

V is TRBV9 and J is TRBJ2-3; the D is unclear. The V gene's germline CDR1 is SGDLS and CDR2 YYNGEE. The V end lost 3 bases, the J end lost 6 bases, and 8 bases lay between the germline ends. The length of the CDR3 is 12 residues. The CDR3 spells CASSAYMDTQYF. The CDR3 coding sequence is TGTGCCAGCAGCGCCTATATGGATACGCAGTATTTT.

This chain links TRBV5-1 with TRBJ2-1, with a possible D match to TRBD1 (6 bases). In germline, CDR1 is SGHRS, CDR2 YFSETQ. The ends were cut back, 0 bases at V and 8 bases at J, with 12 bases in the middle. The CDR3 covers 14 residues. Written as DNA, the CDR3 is TGCGCCAGCAGCTTGGGTCAGGGGCTTTATGAGCAGTTCTTC. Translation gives CASSLGQGLYEQFF.

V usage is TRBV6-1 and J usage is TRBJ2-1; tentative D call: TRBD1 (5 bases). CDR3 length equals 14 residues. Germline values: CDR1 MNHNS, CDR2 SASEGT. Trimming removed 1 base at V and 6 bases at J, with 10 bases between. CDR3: CASSEGGGSNEQFF. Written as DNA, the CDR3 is TGTGCCAGCAGTGAAGGGGGCGGTTCCAATGAGCAGTTCTTC.

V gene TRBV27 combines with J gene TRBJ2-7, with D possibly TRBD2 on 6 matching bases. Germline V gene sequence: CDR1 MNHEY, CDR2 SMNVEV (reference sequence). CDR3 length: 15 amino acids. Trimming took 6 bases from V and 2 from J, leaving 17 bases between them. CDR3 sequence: CASRTLFAGTYEQYF. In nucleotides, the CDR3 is TGTGCCAGCAGGACCTTGTTTGCGGGAACCTACGAGCAGTACTTC.

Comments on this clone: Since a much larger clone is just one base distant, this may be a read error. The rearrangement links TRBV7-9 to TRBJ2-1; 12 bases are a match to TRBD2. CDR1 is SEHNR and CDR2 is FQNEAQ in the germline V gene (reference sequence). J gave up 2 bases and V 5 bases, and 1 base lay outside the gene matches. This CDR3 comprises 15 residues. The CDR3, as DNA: TGTGCCAGCAGCCCTAGCGGGAGGGCCTACAATGAGCAGTTCTTC. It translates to CASSPSGRAYNEQFF.

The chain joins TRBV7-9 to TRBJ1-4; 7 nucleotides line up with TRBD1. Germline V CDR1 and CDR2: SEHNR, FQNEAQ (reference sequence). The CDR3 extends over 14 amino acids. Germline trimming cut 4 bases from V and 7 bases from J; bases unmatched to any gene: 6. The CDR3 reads CASSSRQGSEKLFF. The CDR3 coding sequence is TGTGCCAGCAGCTCCAGACAGGGATCTGAAAAACTGTTTTTT. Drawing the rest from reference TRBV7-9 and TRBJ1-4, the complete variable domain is DTGVSQNPRHKITKRGQNVTFRCDPISEHNRLYWYRQTLGQGPEFLTYFQNEAQLEKSRLLSDRFSAERPKGSFSTLEIQRTEQGDSAMYLCASSSRQGSEKLFFGSGTQLSVL.

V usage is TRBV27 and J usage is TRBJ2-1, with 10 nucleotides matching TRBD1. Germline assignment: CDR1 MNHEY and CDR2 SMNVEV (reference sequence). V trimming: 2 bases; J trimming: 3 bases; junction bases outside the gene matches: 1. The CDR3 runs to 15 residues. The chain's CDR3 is CASSLRDRGYNEQFF. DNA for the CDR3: TGTGCCAGCAGTTTACGGGACAGGGGCTACAATGAGCAGTTCTTC.

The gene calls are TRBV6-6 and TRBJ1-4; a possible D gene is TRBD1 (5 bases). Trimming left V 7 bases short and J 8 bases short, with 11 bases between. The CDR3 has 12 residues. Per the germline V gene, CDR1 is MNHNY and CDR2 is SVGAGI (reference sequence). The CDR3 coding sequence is TGTGCCAGCAACGGGGGGAGCGAAAAACTGTTTTTT. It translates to CASNGGSEKLFF.

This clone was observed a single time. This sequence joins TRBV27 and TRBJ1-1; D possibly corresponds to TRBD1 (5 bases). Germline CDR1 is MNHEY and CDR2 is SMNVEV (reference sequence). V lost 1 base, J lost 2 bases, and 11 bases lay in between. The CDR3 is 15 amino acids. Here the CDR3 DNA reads TGTGCCAGCAGTTTATTTCAAGGGGCCAACACTGAAGCTTTCTTT. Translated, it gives CASSLFQGANTEAFF.